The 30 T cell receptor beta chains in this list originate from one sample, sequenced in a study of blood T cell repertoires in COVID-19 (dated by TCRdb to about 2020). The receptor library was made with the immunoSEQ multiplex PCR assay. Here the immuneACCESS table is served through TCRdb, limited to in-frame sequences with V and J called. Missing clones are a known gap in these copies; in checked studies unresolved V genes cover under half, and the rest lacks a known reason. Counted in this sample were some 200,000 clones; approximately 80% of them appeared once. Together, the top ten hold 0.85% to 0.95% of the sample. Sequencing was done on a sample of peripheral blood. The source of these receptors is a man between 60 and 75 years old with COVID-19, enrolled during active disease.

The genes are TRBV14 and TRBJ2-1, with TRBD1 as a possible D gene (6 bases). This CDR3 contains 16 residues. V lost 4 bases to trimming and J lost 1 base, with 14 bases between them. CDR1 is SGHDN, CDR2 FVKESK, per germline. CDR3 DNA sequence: TGTGCCAGCAGCCGTTCAGGGGTGTTATCCTACAATGAGCAGTTCTTC. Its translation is CASSRSGVLSYNEQFF.

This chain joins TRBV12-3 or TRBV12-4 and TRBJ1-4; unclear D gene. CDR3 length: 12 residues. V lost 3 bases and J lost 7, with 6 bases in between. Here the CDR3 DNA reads TGTGCCAGCAGTTTTCGGGGTGAAAAACTGTTTTTT. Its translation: CASSFRGEKLFF.

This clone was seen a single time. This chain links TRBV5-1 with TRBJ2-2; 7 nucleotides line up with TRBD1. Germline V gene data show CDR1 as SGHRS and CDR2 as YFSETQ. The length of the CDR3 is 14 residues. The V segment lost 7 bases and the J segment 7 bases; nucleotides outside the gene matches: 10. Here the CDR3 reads CASSPTGVDGELFF. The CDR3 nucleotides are TGCGCCAGCTCGCCAACAGGGGTTGACGGGGAGCTGTTTTTT.

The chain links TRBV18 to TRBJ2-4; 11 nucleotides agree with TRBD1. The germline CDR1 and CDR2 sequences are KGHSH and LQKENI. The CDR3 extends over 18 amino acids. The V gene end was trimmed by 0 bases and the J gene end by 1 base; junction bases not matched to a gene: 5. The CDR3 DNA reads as TGTGCCAGCTCACCACCGGGGACAGGGGGGCTTGCCAAAAACATTCAGTACTTC. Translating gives CASSPPGTGGLAKNIQYF.

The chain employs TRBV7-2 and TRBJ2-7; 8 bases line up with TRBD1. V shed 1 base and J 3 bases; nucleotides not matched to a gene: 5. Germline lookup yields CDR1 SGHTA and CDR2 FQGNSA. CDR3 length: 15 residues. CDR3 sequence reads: CASSLVQGVSYEQYF. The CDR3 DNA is TGTGCCAGCAGCTTAGTACAGGGGGTTAGCTACGAGCAGTACTTC. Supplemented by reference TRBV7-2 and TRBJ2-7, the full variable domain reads GAGVSQSPSNKVTEKGKDVELRCDPISGHTALYWYRQSLGQGLEFLIYFQGNSAPDKSGLPSDRFSAERTGGSVSTLTIQRTQQEDSAVYLCASSLVQGVSYEQYFGPGTRLTVT.

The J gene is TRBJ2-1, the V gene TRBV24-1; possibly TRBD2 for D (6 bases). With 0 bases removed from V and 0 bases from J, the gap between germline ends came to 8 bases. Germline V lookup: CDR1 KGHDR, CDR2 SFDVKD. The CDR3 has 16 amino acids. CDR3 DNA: TGTGCCACCAGTGATTTGCGGGGGAGCTCCTACAATGAGCAGTTCTTC. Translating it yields CATSDLRGSSYNEQFF.

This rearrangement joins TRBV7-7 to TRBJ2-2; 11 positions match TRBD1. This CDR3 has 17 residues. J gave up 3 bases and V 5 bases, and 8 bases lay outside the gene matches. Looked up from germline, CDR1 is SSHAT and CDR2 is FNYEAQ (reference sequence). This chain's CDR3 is CASSPGPGQGDTGELFF. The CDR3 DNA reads TGTGCCAGCAGCCCTGGACCGGGACAGGGGGACACCGGGGAGCTGTTTTTT.

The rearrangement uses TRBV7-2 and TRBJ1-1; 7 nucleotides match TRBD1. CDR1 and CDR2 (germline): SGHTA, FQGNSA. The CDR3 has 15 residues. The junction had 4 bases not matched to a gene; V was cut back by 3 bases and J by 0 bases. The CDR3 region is CASSFKGAMNTEAFF. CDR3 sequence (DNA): TGTGCCAGCAGCTTCAAGGGGGCTATGAACACTGAAGCTTTCTTT.

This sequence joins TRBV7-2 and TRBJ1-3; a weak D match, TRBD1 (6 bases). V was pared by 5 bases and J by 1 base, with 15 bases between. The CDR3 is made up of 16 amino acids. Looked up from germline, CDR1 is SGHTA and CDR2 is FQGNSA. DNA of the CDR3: TGTGCCAGCAGCCCCACCGGGACAATATCTGGAAACACCATATATTTT. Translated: CASSPTGTISGNTIYF.

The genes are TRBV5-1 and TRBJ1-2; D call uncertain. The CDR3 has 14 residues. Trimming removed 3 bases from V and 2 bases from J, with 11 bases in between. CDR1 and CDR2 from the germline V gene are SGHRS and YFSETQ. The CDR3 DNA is TGCGCCAGCAGCTCTCAGACAAGAAACTATGGCTACACCTTC. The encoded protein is CASSSQTRNYGYTF. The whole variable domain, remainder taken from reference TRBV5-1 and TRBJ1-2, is KAGVTQTPRYLIKTRGQQVTLSCSPISGHRSVSWYQQTPGQGLQFLFEYFSETQRNKGNFPGRFSGRQFSNSRSEMNVSTLELGDSALYLCASSSQTRNYGYTFGSGTRLTVV.

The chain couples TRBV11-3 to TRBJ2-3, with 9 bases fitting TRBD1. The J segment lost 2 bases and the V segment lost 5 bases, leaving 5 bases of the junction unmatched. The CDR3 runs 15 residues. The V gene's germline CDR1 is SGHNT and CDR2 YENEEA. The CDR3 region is CASSAGTGYTDTQYF. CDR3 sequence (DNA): TGTGCCAGCAGCGCCGGGACAGGGTACACAGATACGCAGTATTTT. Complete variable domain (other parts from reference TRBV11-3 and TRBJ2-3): EAGVVQSPRYKIIEKKQPVAFWCNPISGHNTLYWYLQNLGQGPELLIRYENEEAVDDSQLPKDRFSAERLKGVDSTLKIQPAELGDSAVYLCASSAGTGYTDTQYFGPGTRLTVL.

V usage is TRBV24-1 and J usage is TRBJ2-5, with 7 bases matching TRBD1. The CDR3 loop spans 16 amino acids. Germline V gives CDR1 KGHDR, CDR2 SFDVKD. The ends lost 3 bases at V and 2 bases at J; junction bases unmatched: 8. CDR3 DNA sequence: TGTGCCACCAGTGATCTGCCGGGACAGAAACAAGAGACCCAGTACTTC. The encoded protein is CATSDLPGQKQETQYF.

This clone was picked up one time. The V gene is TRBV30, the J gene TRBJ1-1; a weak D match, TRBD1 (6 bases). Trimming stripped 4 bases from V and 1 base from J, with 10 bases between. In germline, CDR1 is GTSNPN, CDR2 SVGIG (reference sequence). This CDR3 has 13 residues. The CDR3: CAWTIRGNTEAFF. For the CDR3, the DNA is TGTGCCTGGACTATCAGGGGGAACACTGAAGCTTTCTTT.

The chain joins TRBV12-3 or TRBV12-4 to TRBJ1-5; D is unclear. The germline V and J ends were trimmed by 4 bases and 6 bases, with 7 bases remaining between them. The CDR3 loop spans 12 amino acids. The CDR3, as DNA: TGTGCCAGCAGTTCAGAGGGTCAGCCCCAGCATTTT. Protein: CASSSEGQPQHF.

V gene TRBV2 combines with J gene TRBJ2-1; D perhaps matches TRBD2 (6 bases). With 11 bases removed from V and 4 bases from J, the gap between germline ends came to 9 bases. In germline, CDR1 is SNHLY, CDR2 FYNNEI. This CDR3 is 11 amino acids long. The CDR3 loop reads CAAGTYNEQFF. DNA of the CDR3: TGTGCCGCGGGGACTTACAATGAGCAGTTCTTC.

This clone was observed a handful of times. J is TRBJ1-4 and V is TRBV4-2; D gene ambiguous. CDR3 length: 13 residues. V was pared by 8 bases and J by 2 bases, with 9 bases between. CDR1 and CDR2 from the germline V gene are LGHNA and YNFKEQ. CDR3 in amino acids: CASGPSTNEKLFF. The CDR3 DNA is TGTGCCAGCGGCCCCTCTACTAATGAAAAACTGTTTTTT.

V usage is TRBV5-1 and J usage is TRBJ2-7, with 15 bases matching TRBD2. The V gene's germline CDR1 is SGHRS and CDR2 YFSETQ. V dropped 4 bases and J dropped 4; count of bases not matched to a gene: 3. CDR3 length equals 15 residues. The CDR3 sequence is CASSGGTSGRYEQYF. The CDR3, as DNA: TGCGCCAGCAGCGGGGGGACTAGCGGGAGGTACGAGCAGTACTTC.

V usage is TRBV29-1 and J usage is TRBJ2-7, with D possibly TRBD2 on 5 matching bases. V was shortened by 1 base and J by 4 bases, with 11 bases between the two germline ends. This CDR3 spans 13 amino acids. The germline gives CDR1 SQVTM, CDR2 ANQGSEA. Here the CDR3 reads CSVEGLGGYEQYF. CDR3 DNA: TGCAGCGTTGAAGGTCTTGGAGGATACGAGCAGTACTTC.

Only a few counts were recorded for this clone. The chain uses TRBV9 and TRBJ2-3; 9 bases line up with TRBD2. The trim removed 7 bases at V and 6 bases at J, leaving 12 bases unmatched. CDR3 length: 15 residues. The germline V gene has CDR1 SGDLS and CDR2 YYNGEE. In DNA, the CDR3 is TGTGCCAGCGGCCTGCGGGCGGGAGGGCCGGATACGCAGTATTTT. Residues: CASGLRAGGPDTQYF.

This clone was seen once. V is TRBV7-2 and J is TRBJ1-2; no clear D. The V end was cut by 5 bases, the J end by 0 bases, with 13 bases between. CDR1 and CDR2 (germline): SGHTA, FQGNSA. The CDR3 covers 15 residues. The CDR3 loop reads CASSPRVGANYGYTF. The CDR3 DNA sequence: TGTGCCAGCAGCCCCCGGGTCGGGGCTAACTATGGCTACACCTTC.

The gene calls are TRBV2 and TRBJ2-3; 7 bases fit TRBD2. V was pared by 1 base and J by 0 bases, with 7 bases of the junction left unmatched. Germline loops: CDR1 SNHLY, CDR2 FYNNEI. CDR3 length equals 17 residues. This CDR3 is CASSEVLAAISTDTQYF. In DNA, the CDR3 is TGTGCCAGCAGTGAAGTGCTAGCGGCGATAAGCACAGATACGCAGTATTTT.

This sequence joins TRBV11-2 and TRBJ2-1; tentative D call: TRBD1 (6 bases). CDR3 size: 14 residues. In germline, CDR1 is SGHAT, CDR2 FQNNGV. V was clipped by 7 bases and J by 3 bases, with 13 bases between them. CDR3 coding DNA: TGTGCCAGCACCGGGACATCTCGCTACAATGAGCAGTTCTTC. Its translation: CASTGTSRYNEQFF.

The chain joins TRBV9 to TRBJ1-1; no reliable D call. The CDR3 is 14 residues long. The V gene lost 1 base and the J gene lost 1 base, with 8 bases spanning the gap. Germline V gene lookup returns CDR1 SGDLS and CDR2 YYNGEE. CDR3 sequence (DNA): TGTGCCAGCAGCGTATCAGGTAGGAACACTGAAGCTTTCTTT. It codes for CASSVSGRNTEAFF.

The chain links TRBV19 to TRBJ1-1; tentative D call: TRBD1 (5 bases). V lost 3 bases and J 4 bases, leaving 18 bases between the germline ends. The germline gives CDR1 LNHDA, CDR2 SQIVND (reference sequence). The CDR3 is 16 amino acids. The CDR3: CASSILGGTWTTEAFF. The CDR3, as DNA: TGTGCCAGTAGTATCCTCGGGGGGACCTGGACCACTGAAGCTTTCTTT.

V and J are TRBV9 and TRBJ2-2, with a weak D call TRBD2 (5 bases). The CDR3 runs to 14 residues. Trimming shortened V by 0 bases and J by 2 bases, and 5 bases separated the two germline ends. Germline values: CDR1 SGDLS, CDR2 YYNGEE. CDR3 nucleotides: TGTGCCAGCAGCGTAGGGACTAACACCGGGGAGCTGTTTTTT. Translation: CASSVGTNTGELFF.

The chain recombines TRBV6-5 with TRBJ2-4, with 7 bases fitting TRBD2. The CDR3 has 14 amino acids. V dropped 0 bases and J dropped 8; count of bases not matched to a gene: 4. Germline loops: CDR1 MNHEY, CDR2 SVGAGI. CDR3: CASSYSGGTDIQYF. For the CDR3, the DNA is TGTGCCAGCAGTTACTCGGGGGGGACGGACATTCAGTACTTC.

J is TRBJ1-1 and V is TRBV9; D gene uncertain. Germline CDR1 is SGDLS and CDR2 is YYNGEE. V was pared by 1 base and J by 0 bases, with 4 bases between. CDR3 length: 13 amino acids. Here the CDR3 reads CASSVTMNTEAFF. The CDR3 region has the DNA TGTGCCAGCAGCGTAACTATGAACACTGAAGCTTTCTTT.

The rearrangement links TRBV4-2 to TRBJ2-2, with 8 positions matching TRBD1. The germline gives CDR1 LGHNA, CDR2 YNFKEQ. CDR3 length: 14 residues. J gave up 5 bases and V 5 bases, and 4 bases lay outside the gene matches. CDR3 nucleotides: TGTGCCAGCAGCACCCGACAGGGGACCGGGGAGCTGTTTTTT. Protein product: CASSTRQGTGELFF.

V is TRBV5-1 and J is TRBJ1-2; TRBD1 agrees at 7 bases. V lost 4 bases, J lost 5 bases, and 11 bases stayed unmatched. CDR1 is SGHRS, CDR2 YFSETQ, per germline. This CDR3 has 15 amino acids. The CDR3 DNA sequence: TGCGCCAGCAGCACTTCCGGGACAGTGCAATATGGCTACACCTTC. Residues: CASSTSGTVQYGYTF.

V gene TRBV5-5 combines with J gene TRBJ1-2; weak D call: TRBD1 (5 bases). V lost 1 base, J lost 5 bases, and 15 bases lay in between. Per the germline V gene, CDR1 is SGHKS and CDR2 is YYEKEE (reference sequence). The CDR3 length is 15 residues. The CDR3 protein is CASSLSGGELYGYTF. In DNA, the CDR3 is TGTGCCAGCAGCTTGTCCGGGGGGGAGTTGTATGGCTACACCTTC.